This T cell receptor (beta chain) was sequenced in a study of shared clonotypes between healthy human individuals. Once extracted for a subset, genomic DNA was divided evenly among several immunoSEQ plates. Per the authors' pipeline: Junction-only sequences without quality scores were provided by ImmunoSEQ, so filtering was different. Profiled with immunoSEQ multiplex PCR; TCRdb holds only in-frame clones, not every one. Clonal size and the V and J genes are those of that table, whereas D and trimming came from the DNA. The repertoire has about 2.3 million clones, 85% to 95% of them found once; the top ten carry more than 0.35%. CDR1 and CDR2 (germline): SQVTM, ANQGSEA. V was shortened by 4 bases and J by 3 bases, with 9 bases between the two germline ends. The CDR3 loop spans 12 amino acids.

Sequenced input: naive CD4+ T cells from PBMCs. Indicated subset: CD45RA+ positively selected. The TCR sequence derives from a man aged 18 to 29 in good health. Some clones in this sample may be carry-over from other donors' samples. The gene calls are TRBV29-1 and TRBJ1-2; D is perhaps TRBD1 (5 bases). The CDR3 loop reads CSVAWGDYGYTF. The CDR3, as DNA: TGCAGCGTTGCGTGGGGGGACTATGGCTACACCTTC.